This T cell receptor (beta chain) emerged from a study of cytomegalovirus exposure and HLA in healthy donors (dated by TCRdb to 2016 to 2017). Regarding the research as a whole: In an earlier analysis of approximately 500 of the donors, around 290 Gb of sequence data and 117 million unique TCR beta sequences from some 170 million T cells were reported. An early release covering about 600 HLA-typed donors comprised about 290 gigabases of sequencing data and approximately 85 million unique TCR sequences. Of the 350 to 450 genotyped donors, approximately 81% were placed in the genetic ancestry cluster associated with self-reported Caucasian donors. The study aimed to test whether signatures of past pathogen exposure could be identified by cataloging public T cell receptors. The study profiled the T cell repertoires of hundreds of subjects by immunosequencing and related them to cytomegalovirus serostatus. A separate validation cohort of about 110 different subjects was used in addition to the 666-subject first cohort. High-throughput TCR immunosequencing, statistical association of individual TCRs with disease status, and machine learning were combined to predict cytomegalovirus infection status. In a later analysis, previously published TCR beta repertoires from 666 donors were re-analyzed and high-resolution HLA genotyping was added so that TCR occurrence patterns could be studied. In the later analysis, no new phenotypic data were used to find candidate immune exposures; instead, reliance was placed on TCR beta sequences and their occurrence across donors. An earlier analysis of 587 of the donors used high-throughput TCR beta sequencing to judge whether each TCR beta V gene segment behaved as functional or pseudogenic. Alongside the repertoire data, information on donor age, sex, ethnicity and CMV serostatus was compiled. A later genetic analysis took genome-wide SNP genotypes for about 65% of the 666 donors and used that subset as a discovery cohort. Every discovery cohort repertoire had been produced on one sequencing platform. Class I and class II HLA loci were covered by the typing at four-digit resolution. Typing coverage differed by locus: A, B, C, DRB1 and DQB1 were typed in about 629-630 donors, DQA1 in roughly 500, DPA1 in around 600, and DPB1 in 472. About 5 DR-DQ haplotypes were handled as single units for association and clustering, since linkage in the cohort was strong. Among a few hundred genotyped donors of the cohort, an average of around 240,000 unique TCR beta nucleotide sequences were sequenced per donor, about a sixth of them non-productive. The paper's findings and limits, for the study overall: The authors suggested that the approach could potentially be extended to other disease states and immunological phenotypes. In a later analysis, HLA-associated TCR beta chains showed more clonal expansion and lower generation probabilities than non-associated chains that were equally common. According to a later analysis, TCR association rates differed among HLA loci, with DRB1 alleles showing the most associated TCRs and HLA-C alleles showing the fewest. For the cohort, immune exposure information was limited to CMV serostatus. An earlier analysis of approximately 540 of the donors showed that most TCR beta V segments appeared in productive rearrangements either about 90% or about 30% of the time, which broadly matched IMGT annotations. A later genetic analysis reported fewer N-insertions in productive TCRs among donors in an Asian-associated ancestry cluster than the approximately 670-donor mean. According to a later analysis, parvovirus B19, influenza, CMV and Epstein-Barr virus appeared linked to several top co-occurrence clusters. Roughly uniform sequencing depth across donors was assumed in presence/absence analyses, although this assumption may not hold. The classifier was reported to diagnose cytomegalovirus status with high specificity and sensitivity in both the original and validation cohorts. Because some donors lacked HLA typing at each locus, the association tests relied only on the typed subset. V-gene and J-gene trimming of TCR beta chains was associated with a missense DCLRE1C variant in a later genetic analysis, and the association was replicated in an independent cohort. Because the 87-base-pair reads could not distinguish some IMGT-functional V segments, including TRBV6-2 and TRBV6-3, those segments were excluded. Strong co-occurrence of HLA alleles, especially DR and DQ, made assigning TCR associations to individual alleles difficult. Linkage disequilibrium might explain the correlated functional status among segregating V segments, but an unknown experimental factor could not be excluded. The sequencing pipeline was judged likely to have produced a cluster of highly shared sequence variants as a technical artifact. In this cohort, only TCR beta chains were sequenced, and detectable features were limited by the absence of alpha or paired-chain data. Fewer than 20 rarely observed V segments, including chromosome 9 orphons, were excluded from the earlier analysis of approximately 600 of the donors because counts were too low. A few of the identified cytomegalovirus-associated TCR beta chains were confirmed in vitro to be specific for cytomegalovirus antigens. In the study, some 160 TCR beta chains were listed as associated with cytomegalovirus. Most TCR sequences were observed very rarely across donors, whereas some public TCRs were present in many individuals. Specific HLA alleles were associated with 15,000 to 20,000 TCR beta sequences at a false discovery rate of 0.05 in a later analysis. According to a later analysis, most CMV-associated TCR beta chains appeared to be HLA-restricted, and the HLA associations seemed to be driven largely by CMV exposure. A further reported finding was that TCR beta sequences accurately predicted the HLA-A and HLA-B alleles for most subjects in the first cohort.

The cohort consisted of fewer than 700 healthy bone marrow donors. All cohort members were sampled while nominally healthy, although unrecorded immune exposures were likely present. The donor was CMV seronegative and belonged to the group of 352 seronegative cohort members. A peripheral blood sample was provided by each donor, and peripheral blood mononuclear cells were used for TCR beta sequencing. The Qiagen DNeasy Blood Extraction Kit was used to extract genomic DNA from the blood cell samples. The CDR3 covers 15 residues, taking in both the cysteine and the phenylalanine. The entry retains the CDR3 DNA only, 45 bases that are in frame from base 1. V loses 5 bases of germline sequence and J loses 7 bases, and the interval between the two ends is 18 bases. Per the germline V gene, SGHRS is the CDR1 and YFSETQ is the CDR2. In the case of this clone: Its specific antigen is unknown. One base away there is no much larger clone; base qualities are not given.

Library preparation employed the immunoSEQ multiplex PCR assay. A mixture of 60 forward primers for TCR Vbeta segments and 13 reverse primers for TCR Jbeta segments was used in the multiplex PCR. The CDR3 region of rearranged TCR beta genes was amplified from genomic DNA by a multiplex PCR assay. The Illumina HiSeq System was used to sequence the amplified TCR beta libraries as 87-base-pair reads. As for the original processing: In a later analysis, tens of millions of unique TCR beta chains were counted across the approximately 620 repertoires, and about 9.9 million of these chains were shared by at least two donors. Raw reads were error-corrected and collapsed into unique sequences by a nearest-neighbor algorithm in which closely related sequences were merged to remove PCR and sequencing errors. To assign V, D and J gene segments, CDR3 sequences were aligned to IMGT reference sequences. For a sequence to be retained, at least a six-nucleotide match to both a V gene segment and a J gene segment was required. Rearrangements were called productive when the CDR3 lacked stop codons and stayed in frame with V and J; all others were non-productive. CDR3 was defined according to IMGT convention as the region running from the second conserved V-encoded cysteine to the conserved J-encoded phenylalanine. In an earlier analysis of more than 550 of the donors, sequences lacking an unambiguous match to a single V gene segment were excluded. An earlier analysis of some 500 of the donors classified V segments as functional when productive rearrangements were above 56.7% and as segregating when the standard deviation between donors was above 5%. To diagnose cytomegalovirus status from the catalog of TCR beta chain sequences, a statistical classification framework was built. In a later analysis, V and J genes were assigned by comparing TCR nucleotide sequences against IMGT/GENE-DB human TR gene sequences. A later analysis assigned CDR3 sequences and most-parsimonious VDJ recombination scenarios with the TCRdist pipeline. A later analysis defined each TCR beta chain by its CDR3 amino acid sequence plus V-gene family, and excluded reads lacking a unique V-gene family. In a later analysis, 450 to 600 highly shared, low-generation-probability nucleotide sequences were removed to address suspected cross-contamination and a sequencing artifact. A later analysis calculated a clonal expansion index for each public chain from normalized within-repertoire ranks of inferred template counts. A later analysis computed generation probabilities with a VDJ recombination model fitted to out-of-frame rearrangements, and checked the results against IGoR. In a later analysis, TCR-TCR, TCR-HLA and TCR-CMV co-occurrence was scored with hypergeometric tests, and a repertoire-size bias correction was applied to TCR pairs. False discovery rates were estimated in a later analysis by permuting HLA or CMV assignments 20 times. A later analysis grouped co-occurring TCRs with DBSCAN, adding TCRdist sequence similarity when clustering within HLA-allele-positive subsets. For co-occurrence clustering, repertoires with fewer than 30,000 or more than 120,000 public chains were excluded, along with five repertoires with anomalous nucleotide sharing. TCRdb retrieved this table from immuneACCESS and kept in-frame rearrangements only. Not all clones are present; in checked studies, unresolved V genes account for under half, and no reason is known for the remainder. V and J calls and clone size are given by that table; D and trimming were obtained from the DNA. Within this sample are 110,000 to 150,000 clones, with 80% of them counted one time only. In total, the top ten clones hold around 4.4% of the sample.

The material sequenced was PBMCs. The TCR sequence derives from a man aged 35-49 years in good health and CMV-seronegative. The chain joins TRBV5-1 to TRBJ2-2; the D gene cannot be named for sure. The sequenced DNA is TGCGCCAGCAGTAGTTTGGCAGGCAAGCACGGGGAGCTGTTTTTT. Translated, it reads CASSSLAGKHGELFF.